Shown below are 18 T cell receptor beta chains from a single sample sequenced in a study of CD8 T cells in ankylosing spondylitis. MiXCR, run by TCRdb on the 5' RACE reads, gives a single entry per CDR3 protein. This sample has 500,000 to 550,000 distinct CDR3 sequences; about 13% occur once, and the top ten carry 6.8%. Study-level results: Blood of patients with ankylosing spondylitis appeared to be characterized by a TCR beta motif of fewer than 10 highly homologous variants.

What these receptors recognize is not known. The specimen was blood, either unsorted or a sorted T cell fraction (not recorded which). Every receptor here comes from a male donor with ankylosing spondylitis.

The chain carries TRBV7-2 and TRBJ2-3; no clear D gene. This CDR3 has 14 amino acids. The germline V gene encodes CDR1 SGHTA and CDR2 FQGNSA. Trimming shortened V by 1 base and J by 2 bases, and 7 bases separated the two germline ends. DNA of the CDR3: TGTGCCAGCAGCTTAGAAGTTAACACAGATACGCAGTATTTT. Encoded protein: CASSLEVNTDTQYF.

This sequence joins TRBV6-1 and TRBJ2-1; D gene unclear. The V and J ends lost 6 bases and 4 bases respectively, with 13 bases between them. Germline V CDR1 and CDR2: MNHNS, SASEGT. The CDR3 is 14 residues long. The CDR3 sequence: CASRGEAGYNEQFF. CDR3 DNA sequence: TGTGCCAGCAGGGGCGAGGCAGGTTACAATGAGCAGTTCTTC.

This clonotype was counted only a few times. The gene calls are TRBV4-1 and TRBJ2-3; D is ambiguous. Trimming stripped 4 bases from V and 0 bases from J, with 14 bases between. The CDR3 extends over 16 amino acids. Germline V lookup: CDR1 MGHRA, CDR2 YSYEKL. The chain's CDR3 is CASSLTLTSSTDTQYF. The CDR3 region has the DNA TGCGCCAGCAGCCTGACCTTAACGTCTAGCACAGATACGCAGTATTTT.

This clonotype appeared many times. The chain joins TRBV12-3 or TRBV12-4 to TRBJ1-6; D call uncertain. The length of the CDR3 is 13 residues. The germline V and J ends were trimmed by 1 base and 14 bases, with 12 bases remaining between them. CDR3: CASSLVGPTSLHF. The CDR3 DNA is TGTGCCAGCAGTTTAGTAGGGCCTACGTCCCTCCACTTT.

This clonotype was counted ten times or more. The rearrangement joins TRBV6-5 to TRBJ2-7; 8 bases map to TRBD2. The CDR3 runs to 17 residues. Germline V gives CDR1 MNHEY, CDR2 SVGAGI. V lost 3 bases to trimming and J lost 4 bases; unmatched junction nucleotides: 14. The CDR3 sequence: CASSYGVSGNTVYEQYV. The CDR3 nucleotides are TGTGCCAGCAGTTATGGGGTTAGCGGGAATACCGTGTACGAGCAGTACGTC.

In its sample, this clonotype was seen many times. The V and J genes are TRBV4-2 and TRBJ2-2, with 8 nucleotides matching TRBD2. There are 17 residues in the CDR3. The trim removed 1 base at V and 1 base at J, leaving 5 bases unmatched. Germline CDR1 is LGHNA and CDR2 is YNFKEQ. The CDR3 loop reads CASSQVWSGGNTGELFF. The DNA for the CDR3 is TGTGCCAGCAGCCAAGTTTGGAGCGGGGGGAACACCGGGGAGCTGTTTTTT.

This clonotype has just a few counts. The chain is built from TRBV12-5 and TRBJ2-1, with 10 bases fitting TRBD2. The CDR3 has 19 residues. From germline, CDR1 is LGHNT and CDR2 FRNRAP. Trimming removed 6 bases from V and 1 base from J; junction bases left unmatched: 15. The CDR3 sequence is CASGPLWLAGVVSYNEQFF. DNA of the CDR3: TGTGCTAGTGGCCCCTTGTGGCTAGCGGGAGTGGTTTCCTACAATGAGCAGTTCTTC.

The CDR3 DNA follows: TGTGCCAGCAGCCCCGAAGGACAGGGAGGGGACGAGCAGTACTTC. Protein product: CASSPEGQGGDEQYF. The gene calls are TRBV13 and TRBJ2-7; TRBD1 is a possible D gene (8 bases). Germline values: CDR1 PRHDT, CDR2 FYEKMQ (reference sequence). There are 15 residues in the CDR3. Trimming cost V 5 bases and J 5 bases, with 19 bases left between them.

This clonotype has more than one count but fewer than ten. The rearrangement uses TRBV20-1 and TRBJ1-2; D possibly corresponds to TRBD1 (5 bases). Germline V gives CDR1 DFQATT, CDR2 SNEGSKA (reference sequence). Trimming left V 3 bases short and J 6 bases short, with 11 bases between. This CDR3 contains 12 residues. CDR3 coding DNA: TGCAGTGCTAGCTCAGGGATGCATGGCTACACCTTC. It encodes CSASSGMHGYTF.

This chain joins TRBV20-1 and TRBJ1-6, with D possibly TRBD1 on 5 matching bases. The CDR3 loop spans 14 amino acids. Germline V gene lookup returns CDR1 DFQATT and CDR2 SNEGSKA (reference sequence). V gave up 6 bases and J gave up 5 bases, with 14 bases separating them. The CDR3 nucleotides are TGCAGTGCCAAAACCGGGGGAGATAATTCACCCCTCCACTTT. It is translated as CSAKTGGDNSPLHF.

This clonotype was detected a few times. In DNA form, the CDR3 reads TGCGCCAGCAAACCTGGGCCAAATCAAGAGACCCAGTACTTC. Its protein is CASKPGPNQETQYF. The V call is TRBV5-1, the J call TRBJ2-5; D remains unclear. From germline, CDR1 is SGHRS and CDR2 YFSETQ. V shed 6 bases and J shed 2 bases, with 14 bases lying between them. The CDR3 is 14 amino acids.

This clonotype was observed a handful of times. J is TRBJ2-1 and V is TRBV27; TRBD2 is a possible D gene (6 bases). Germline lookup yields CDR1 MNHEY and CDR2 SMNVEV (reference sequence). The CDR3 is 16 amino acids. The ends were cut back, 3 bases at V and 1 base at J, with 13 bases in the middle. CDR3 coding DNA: TGTGCCAGCAGTTTTCACCCCGGGAGTTCCTACAATGAGCAGTTCTTC. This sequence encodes CASSFHPGSSYNEQFF.

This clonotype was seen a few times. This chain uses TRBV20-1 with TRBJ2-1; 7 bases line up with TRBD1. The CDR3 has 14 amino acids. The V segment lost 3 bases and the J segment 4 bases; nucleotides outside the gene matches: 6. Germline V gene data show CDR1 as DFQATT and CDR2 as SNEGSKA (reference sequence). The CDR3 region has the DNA TGCAGTGCTAGTAGGGGGCTGAGGTACAATGAGCAGTTCTTC. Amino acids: CSASRGLRYNEQFF.

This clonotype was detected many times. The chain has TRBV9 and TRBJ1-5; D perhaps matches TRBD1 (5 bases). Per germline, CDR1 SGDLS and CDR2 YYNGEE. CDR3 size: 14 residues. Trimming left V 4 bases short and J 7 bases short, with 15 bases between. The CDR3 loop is CASSPPGTQQPQHF. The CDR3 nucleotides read TGTGCCAGCAGCCCACCGGGGACGCAACAGCCCCAGCATTTT.

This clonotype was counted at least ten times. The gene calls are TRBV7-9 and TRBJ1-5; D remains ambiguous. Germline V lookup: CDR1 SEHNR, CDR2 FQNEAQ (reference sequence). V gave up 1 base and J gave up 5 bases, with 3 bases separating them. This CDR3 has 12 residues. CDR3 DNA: TGTGCCAGCAGCTTAGAGCATCAGCCCCAGCATTTT. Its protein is CASSLEHQPQHF.

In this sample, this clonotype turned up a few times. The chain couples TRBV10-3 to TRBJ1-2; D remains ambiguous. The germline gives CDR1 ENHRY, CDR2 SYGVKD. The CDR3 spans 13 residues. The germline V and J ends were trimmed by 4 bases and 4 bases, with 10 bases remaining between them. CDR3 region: CAISVIIPYGYTF. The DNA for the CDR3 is TGTGCCATCAGTGTAATTATCCCCTATGGCTACACCTTC.

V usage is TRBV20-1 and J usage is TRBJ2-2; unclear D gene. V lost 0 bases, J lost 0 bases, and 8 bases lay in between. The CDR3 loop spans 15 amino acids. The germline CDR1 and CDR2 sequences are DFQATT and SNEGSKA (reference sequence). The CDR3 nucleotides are TGCAGTGCTAGAGAGGGAAGGACGAACACCGGGGAGCTGTTTTTT. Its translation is CSAREGRTNTGELFF.

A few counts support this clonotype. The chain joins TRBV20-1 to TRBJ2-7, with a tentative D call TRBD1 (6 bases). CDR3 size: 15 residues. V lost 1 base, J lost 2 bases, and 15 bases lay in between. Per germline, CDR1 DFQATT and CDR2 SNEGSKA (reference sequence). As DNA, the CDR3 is TGCAGTGCTAGAGTGGGGGCTAGTGGGGCCTACGAGCAGTACTTC. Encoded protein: CSARVGASGAYEQYF.